Given below is one T cell receptor (beta chain) in context. What it recognizes is unknown. The data originate from a study of T cell responses to AZD1222 COVID-19 vaccine. Looking at the study overall: It was second doses at about 4 or about 12 weeks that were pooled. Findings and limits, study-wide: Spike was spanned by vaccine-associated CD4 TCRs, with dominance at 160-218 and 743-854. In all cases, repertoires were sampled only after the peak T cell response. The donor group comprised mostly white British people and more females; the analysis possibly underestimated clonal diversity.

The germline V gene encodes CDR1 MNHEY and CDR2 SMNVEV (reference sequence). Trimming removed 0 bases from V and 6 bases from J, with 18 bases in between. The CDR3 extends over 16 amino acids. Clones were read by immunoSEQ multiplex PCR, and TCRdb kept only the in-frame ones, dropping some. The sample records about 120,000 clones, around 85% being singletons. Material: peripheral blood, obtained on day 0 of AZD1222 vaccination. The J gene is TRBJ2-7, the V gene TRBV27; perhaps TRBD1 as D (6 bases). The clonotype originates from an adult in good health. The CDR3 sequence is CASSLSRTVRGVEQYF. CDR3 coding DNA: TGTGCCAGCAGTTTATCCCGGACAGTACGTGGTGTCGAGCAGTACTTC.